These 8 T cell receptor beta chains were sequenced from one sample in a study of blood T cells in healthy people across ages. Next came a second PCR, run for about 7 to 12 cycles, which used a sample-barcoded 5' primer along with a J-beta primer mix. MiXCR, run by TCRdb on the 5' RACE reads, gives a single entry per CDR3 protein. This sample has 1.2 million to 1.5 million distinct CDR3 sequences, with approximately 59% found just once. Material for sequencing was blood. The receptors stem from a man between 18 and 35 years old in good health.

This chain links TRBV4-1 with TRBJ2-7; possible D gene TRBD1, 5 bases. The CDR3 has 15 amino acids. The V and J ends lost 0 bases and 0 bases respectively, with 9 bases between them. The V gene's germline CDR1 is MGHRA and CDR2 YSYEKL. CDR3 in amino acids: CASSQDLGDSYEQYF. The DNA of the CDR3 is TGCGCCAGCAGCCAAGATTTAGGGGACTCCTACGAGCAGTACTTC.

This CDR3 reads CASSASYPTVYGNEQFF. Written as DNA, the CDR3 is TGTGCCAGCAGCGCTTCCTACCCGACAGTTTATGGAAATGAGCAGTTCTTC. The gene calls are TRBV6-2 or TRBV6-3 and TRBJ2-1, with D possibly TRBD1 on 5 matching bases. This CDR3 contains 17 residues. V lost 6 bases and J lost 7, with 25 bases in between. In germline, CDR1 is MNHEY, CDR2 SVGEGT.

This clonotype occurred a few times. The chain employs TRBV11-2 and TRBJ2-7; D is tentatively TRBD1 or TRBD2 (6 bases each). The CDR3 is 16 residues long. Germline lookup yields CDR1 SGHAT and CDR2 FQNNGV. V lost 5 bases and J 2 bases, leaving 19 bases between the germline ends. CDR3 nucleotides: TGTGCCAGCAGCGTTATCCGGGGGCTAGCCGCCTACGAGCAGTACTTC. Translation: CASSVIRGLAAYEQYF.

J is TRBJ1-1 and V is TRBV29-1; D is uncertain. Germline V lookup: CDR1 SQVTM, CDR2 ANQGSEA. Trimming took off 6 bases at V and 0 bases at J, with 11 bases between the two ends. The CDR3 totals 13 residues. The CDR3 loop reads CSVLGSMNTEAFF. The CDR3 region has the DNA TGCAGCGTCTTGGGATCTATGAACACTGAAGCTTTCTTT.

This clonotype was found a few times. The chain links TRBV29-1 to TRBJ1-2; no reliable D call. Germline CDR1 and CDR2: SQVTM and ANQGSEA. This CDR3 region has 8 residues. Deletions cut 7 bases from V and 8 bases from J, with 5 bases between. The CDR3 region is CSAGGYTF. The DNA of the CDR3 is TGCAGCGCTGGGGGCTACACCTTC.

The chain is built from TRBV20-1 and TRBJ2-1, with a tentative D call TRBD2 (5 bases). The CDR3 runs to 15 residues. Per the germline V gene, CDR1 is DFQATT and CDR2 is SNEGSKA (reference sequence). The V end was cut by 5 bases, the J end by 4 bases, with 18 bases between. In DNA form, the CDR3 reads TGCAGTGCTCCGGAATTAAGCCGAGGGTACAATGAGCAGTTCTTC. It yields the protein CSAPELSRGYNEQFF.

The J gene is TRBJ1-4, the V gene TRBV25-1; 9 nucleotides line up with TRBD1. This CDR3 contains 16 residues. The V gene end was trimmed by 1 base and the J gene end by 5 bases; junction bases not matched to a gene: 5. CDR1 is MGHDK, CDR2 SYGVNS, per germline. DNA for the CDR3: TGTGCCAGCAGTGAATTGGGGACAGGGAGGAATGAAAAACTGTTTTTT. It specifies CASSELGTGRNEKLFF. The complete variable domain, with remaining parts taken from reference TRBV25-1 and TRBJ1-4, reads EADIYQTPRYLVIGTGKKITLECSQTMGHDKMYWYQQDPGMELHLIHYSYGVNSTEKGDLSSESTVSRIRTEHFPLTLESARPSHTSQYLCASSELGTGRNEKLFFGSGTQLSVL.

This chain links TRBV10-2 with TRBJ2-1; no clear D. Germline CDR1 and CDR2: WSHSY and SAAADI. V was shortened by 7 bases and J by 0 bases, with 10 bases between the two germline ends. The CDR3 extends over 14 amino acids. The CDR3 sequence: CASTDQSSYNEQFF. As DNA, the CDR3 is TGCGCCAGCACCGACCAGAGCTCCTACAATGAGCAGTTCTTC.